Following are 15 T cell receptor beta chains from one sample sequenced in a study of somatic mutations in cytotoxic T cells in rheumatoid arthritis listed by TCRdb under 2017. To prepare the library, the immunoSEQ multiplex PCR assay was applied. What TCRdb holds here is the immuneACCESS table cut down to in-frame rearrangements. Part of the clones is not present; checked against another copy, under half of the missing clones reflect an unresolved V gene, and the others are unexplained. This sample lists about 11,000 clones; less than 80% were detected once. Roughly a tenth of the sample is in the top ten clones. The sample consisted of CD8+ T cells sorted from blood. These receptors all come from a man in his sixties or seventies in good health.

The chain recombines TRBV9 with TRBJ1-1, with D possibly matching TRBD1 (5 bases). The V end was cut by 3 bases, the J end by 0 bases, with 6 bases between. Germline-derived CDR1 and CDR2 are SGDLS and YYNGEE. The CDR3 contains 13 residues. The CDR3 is CASSAGLNTEAFF. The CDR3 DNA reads TGTGCCAGCAGCGCGGGGCTGAACACTGAAGCTTTCTTT.

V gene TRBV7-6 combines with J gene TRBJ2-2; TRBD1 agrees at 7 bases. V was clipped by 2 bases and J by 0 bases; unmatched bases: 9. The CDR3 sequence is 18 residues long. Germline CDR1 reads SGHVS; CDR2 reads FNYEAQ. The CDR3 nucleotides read TGTGCCAGCAGCTTACCCCCCTGGGACAGCGCGAACACCGGGGAGCTGTTTTTT. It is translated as CASSLPPWDSANTGELFF. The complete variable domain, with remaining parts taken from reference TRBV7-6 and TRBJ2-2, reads GAGVSQSPRYKVTKRGQDVALRCDPISGHVSLYWYRQALGQGPEFLTYFNYEAQQDKSGLPNDRFSAERPEGSISTLTIQRTEQRDSAMYRCASSLPPWDSANTGELFFGEGSRLTVL.

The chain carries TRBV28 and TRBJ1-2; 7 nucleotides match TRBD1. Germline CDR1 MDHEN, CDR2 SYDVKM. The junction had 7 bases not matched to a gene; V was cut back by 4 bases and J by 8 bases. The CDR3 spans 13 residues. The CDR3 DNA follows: TGTGCCAGCAGTTACAGGGGAGGAGAAGGCTACACCTTC. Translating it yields CASSYRGGEGYTF.

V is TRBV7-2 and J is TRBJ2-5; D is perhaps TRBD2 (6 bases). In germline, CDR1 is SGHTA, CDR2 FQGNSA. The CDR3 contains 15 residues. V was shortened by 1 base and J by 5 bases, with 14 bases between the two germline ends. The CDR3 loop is CASSLVGTPEETQYF. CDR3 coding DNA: TGTGCCAGCAGCTTAGTGGGGACTCCTGAGGAGACCCAGTACTTC. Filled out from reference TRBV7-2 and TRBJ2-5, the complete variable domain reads GAGVSQSPSNKVTEKGKDVELRCDPISGHTALYWYRQSLGQGLEFLIYFQGNSAPDKSGLPSDRFSAERTGGSVSTLTIQRTQQEDSAVYLCASSLVGTPEETQYFGPGTRLLVL.

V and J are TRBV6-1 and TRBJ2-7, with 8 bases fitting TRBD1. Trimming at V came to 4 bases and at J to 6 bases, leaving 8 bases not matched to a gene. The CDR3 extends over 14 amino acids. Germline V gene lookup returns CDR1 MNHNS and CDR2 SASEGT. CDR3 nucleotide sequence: TGTGCCAGCAGTGGTCGTTCAGGGGGCTCCGAGCAGTACTTC. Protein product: CASSGRSGGSEQYF.

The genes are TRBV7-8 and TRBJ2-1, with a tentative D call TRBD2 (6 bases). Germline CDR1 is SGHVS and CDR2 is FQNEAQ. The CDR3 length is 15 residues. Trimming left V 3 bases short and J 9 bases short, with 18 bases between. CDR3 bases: TGTGCCAGCAGCTTCTGGCGGGACCGGGCGGGTGAGCAGTTCTTC. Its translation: CASSFWRDRAGEQFF.

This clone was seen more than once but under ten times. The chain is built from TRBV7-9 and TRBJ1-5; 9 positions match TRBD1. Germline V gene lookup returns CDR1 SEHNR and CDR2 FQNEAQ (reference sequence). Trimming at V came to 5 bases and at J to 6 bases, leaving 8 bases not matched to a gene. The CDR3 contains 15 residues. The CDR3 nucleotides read TGTGCCAGCAGCCACCCGTCGACAGGGGGTCAGCCCCAGCATTTT. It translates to CASSHPSTGGQPQHF.

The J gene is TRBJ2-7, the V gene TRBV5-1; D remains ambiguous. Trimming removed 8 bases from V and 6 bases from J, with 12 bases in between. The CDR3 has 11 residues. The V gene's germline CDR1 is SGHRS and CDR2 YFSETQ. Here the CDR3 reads CASKDVSEQYF. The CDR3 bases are TGCGCCAGTAAGGACGTCTCCGAGCAGTACTTC.

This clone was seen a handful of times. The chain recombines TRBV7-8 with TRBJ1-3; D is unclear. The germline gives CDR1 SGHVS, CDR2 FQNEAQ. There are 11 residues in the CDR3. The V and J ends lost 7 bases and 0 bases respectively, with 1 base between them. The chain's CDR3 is CASNSGNTIYF. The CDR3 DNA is TGTGCCAGCAACTCTGGAAACACCATATATTTT.

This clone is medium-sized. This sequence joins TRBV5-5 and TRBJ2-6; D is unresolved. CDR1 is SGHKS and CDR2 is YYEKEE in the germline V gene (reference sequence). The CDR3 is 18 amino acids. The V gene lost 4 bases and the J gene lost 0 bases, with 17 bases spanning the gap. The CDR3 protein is CASSLNSPWSSGANVLTF. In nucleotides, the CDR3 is TGTGCCAGCAGCCTCAATAGCCCTTGGAGCTCTGGGGCCAACGTCCTGACTTTC.

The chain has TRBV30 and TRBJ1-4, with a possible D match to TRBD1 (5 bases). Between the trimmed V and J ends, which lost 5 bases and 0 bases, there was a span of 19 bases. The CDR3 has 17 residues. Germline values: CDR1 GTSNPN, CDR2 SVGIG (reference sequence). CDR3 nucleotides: TGTGCCTGGCTTACCGGGGCCATAGGGGCAACTAATGAAAAACTGTTTTTT. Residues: CAWLTGAIGATNEKLFF.

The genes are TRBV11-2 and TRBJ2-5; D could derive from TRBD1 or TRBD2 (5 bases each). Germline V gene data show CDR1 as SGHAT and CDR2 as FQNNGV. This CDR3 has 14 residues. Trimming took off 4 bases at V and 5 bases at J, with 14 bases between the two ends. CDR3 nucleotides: TGTGCCAGCAGCTACGGGACCCATGACGAGACCCAGTACTTC. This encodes CASSYGTHDETQYF.

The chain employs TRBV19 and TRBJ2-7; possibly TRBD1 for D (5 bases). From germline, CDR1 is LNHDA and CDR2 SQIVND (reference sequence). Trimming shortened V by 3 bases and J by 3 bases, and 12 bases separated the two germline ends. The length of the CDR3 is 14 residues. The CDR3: CASSIPGTGYEQYF. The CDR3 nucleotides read TGTGCCAGTAGTATCCCCGGAACAGGCTACGAGCAGTACTTC.

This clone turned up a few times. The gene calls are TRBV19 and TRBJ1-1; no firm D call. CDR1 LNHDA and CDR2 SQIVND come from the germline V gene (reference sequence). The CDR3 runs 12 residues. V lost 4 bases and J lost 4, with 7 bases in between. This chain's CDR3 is CASSKGFTEAFF. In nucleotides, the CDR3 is TGTGCCAGTAGTAAAGGGTTCACTGAAGCTTTCTTT.

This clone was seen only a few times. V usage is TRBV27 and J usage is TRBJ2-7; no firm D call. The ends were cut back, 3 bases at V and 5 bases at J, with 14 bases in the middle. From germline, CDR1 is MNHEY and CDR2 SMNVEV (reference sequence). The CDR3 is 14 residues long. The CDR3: CASSFVNPPDEQYF. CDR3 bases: TGTGCCAGCAGTTTTGTAAACCCTCCGGACGAGCAGTACTTC.